This T cell receptor (beta chain) emerged from a study of T cells in women clearing cervical HPV infection. Overall study context: Cases were women with histologically confirmed HPV16-related CIN3 or worse, including a couple of invasive cancers.

On this clone: The read ends 3 residues before the CDR3 terminus; that terminus is restored from the germline J gene.

The CDR3 extends over 13 amino acids. Looked up from germline, CDR1 is SGHRS and CDR2 is YFSETQ. Cervical HPV DNA detected by MY09/MY11 PCR, typed by dot-blot. Sequencing used immunoSEQ multiplex PCR; TCRdb keeps in-frame clones, though not all of them. In all, the sample yields approximately 38,000 clones. This sequence originates from a woman aged 18 to 75 with a cervical HPV16 infection that either progressed to CIN3+ or cleared (not recorded which). The chain links TRBV5-1 to TRBJ2-3; TRBD1 agrees at 8 bases. The sequencing sample was made of blood buffy coat. The CDR3 loop reads CASSPAQGVTQYF. The CDR3 bases that were read are TGCGCCAGCAGCCCCGCACAGGGGGTAACG.